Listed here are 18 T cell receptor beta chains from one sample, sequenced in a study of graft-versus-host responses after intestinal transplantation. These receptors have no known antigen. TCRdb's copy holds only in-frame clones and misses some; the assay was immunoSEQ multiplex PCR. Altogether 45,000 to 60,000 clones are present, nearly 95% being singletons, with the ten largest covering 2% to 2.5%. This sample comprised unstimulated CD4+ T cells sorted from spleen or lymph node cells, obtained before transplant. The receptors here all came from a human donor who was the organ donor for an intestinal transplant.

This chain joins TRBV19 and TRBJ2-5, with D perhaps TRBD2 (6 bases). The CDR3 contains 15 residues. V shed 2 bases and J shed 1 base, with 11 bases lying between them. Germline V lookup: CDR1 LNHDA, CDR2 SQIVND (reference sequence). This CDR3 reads CASSILARPQETQYF. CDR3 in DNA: TGTGCCAGTAGTATACTAGCGAGACCCCAAGAGACCCAGTACTTC.

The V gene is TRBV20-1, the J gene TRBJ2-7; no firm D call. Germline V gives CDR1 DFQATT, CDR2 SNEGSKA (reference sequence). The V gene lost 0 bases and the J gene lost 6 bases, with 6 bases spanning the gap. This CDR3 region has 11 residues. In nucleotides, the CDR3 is TGCAGTGCTAGAGAATGGGGCGAGCAGTACTTC. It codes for CSAREWGEQYF.

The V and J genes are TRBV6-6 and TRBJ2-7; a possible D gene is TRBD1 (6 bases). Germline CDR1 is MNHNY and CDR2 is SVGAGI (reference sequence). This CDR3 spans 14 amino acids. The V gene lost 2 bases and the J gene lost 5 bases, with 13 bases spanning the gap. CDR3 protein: CASSYQGSDDEQYF. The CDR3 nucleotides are TGTGCCAGCAGTTACCAGGGGTCAGACGACGAGCAGTACTTC.

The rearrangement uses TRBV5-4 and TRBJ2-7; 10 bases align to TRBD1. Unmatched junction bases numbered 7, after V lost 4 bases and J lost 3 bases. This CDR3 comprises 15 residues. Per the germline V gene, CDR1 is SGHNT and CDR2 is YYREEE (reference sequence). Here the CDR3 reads CASSATGTGDYEQYF. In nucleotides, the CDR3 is TGTGCCAGCAGCGCAACCGGGACAGGGGACTACGAGCAGTACTTC.

The CDR3 sequence: CASRPTGILYEQYF. As DNA, the CDR3 is TGTGCCAGCAGACCGACAGGGATCCTCTACGAGCAGTACTTC. The chain links TRBV6-1 to TRBJ2-7; 7 nucleotides line up with TRBD1. Germline CDR1 is MNHNS and CDR2 is SASEGT. Trimming took 6 bases from V and 3 from J; bases not matched to a gene: 8. This CDR3 has 14 residues.

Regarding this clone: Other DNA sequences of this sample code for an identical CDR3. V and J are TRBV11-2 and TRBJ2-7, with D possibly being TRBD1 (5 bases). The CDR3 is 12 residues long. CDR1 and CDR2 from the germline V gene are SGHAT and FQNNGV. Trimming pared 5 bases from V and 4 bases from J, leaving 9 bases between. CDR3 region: CASSPQGYEQYF. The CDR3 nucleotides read TGTGCCAGCAGCCCCCAGGGTTACGAGCAGTACTTC.

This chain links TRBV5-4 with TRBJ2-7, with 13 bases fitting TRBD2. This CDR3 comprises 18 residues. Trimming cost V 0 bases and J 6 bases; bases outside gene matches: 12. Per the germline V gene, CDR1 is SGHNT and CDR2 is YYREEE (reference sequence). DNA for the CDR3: TGTGCCAGCAGCTTGGGACTAGCGGGAGGAGGTCGGCGGTTCGAGCAGTACTTC. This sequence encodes CASSLGLAGGGRRFEQYF. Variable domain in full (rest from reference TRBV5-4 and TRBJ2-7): ETGVTQSPTHLIKTRGQQVTLRCSSQSGHNTVSWYQQALGQGPQFIFQYYREEENGRGNFPPRFSGLQFPNYSSELNVNALELDDSALYLCASSLGLAGGGRRFEQYFGPGTRLTVT.

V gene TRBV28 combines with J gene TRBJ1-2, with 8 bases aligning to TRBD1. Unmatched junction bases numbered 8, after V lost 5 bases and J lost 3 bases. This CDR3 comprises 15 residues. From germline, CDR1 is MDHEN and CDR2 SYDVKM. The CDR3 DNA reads TGTGCCAGCAGTACTGTAGGACAGGGCTACTATGGCTACACCTTC. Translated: CASSTVGQGYYGYTF.

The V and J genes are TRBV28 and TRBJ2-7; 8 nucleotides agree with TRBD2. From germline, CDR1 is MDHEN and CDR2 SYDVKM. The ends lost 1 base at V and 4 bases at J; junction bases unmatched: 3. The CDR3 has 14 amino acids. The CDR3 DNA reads TGTGCCAGCAGTTTATCAGCGGGAGTGTACGAGCAGTACTTC. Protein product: CASSLSAGVYEQYF.

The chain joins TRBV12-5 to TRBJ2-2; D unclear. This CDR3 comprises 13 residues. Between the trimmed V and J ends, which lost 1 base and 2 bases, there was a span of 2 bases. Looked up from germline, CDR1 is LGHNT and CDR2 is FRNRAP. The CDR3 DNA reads TGTGCTAGTGGTTTGGACAACACCGGGGAGCTGTTTTTT. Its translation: CASGLDNTGELFF.

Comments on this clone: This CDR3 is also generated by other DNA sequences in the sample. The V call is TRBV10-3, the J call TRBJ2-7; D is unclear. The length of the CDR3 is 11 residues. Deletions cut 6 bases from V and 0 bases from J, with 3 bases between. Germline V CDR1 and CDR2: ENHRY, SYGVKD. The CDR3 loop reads CAIRDSYEQYF. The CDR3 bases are TGTGCCATCAGAGACTCCTACGAGCAGTACTTC.

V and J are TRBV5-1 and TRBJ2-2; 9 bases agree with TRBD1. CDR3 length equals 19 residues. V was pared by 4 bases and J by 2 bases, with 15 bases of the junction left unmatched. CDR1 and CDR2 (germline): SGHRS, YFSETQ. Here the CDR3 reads CASSILLPGQGPNTGELFF. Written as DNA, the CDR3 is TGCGCCAGCAGCATTCTTTTGCCGGGACAGGGTCCTAACACCGGGGAGCTGTTTTTT.

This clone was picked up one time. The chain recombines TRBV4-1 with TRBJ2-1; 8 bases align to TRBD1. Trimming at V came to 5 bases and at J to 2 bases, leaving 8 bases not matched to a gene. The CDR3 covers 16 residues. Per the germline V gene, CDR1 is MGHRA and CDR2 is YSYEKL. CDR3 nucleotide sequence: TGCGCCAGCAGCTTGAGGACAGGGTCTACCTACAATGAGCAGTTCTTC. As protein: CASSLRTGSTYNEQFF.

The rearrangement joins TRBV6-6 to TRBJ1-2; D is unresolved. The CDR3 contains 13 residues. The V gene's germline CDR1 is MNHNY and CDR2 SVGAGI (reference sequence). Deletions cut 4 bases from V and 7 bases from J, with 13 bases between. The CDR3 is CASSSFWLVGYTF. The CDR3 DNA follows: TGTGCCAGCAGTTCTTTTTGGTTGGTTGGCTACACCTTC.

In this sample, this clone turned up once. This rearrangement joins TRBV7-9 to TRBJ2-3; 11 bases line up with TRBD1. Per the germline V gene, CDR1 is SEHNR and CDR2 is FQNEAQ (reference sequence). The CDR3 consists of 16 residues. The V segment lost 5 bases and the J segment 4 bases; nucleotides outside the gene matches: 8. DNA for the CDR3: TGTGCCAGCAGCCCCACCCCGGGACAGGGGGCAGATACGCAGTATTTT. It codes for CASSPTPGQGADTQYF.

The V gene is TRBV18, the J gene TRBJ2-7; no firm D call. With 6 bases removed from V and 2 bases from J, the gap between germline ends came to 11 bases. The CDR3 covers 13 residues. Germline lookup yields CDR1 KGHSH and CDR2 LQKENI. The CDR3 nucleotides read TGTGCCAGCTCGCTGGGCCAGACCTACGAGCAGTACTTC. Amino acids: CASSLGQTYEQYF.

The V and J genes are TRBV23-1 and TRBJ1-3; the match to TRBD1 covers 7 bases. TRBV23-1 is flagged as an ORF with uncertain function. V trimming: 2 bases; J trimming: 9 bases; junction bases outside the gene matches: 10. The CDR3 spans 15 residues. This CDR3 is CASSQPRQGLGTIYF. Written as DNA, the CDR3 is TGCGCCAGCAGTCAACCACGACAGGGTTTGGGCACCATATATTTT.

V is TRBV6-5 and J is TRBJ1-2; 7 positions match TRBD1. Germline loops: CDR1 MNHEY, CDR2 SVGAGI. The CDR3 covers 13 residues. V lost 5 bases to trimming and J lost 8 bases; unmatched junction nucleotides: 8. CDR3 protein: CASSEEKTGGYTF. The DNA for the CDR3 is TGTGCCAGCAGTGAAGAGAAGACAGGGGGCTACACCTTC.